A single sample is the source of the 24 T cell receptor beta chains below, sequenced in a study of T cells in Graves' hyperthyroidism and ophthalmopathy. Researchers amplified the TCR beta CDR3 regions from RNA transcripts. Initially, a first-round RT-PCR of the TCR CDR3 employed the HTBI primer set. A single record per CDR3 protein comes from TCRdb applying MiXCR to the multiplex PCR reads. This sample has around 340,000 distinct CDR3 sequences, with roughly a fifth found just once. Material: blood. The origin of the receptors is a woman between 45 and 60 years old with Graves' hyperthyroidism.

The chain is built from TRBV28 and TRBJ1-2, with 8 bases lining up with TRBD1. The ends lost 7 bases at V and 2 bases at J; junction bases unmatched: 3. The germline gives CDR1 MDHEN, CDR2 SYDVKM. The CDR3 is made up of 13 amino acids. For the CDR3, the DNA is TGTGCCAGCACCAGGGACAGGAACTATGGCTACACCTTC. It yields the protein CASTRDRNYGYTF.

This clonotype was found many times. The CDR3 loop reads CSARAGQGSGNTIYF. The DNA for the CDR3 is TGCAGCGCAAGAGCGGGACAGGGATCTGGAAACACCATATATTTT. The chain carries TRBV29-1 and TRBJ1-3; 9 bases match TRBD1. CDR3 length: 15 amino acids. Trimming took 7 bases from V and 1 from J; bases not matched to a gene: 8. Germline CDR1 is SQVTM and CDR2 is ANQGSEA.

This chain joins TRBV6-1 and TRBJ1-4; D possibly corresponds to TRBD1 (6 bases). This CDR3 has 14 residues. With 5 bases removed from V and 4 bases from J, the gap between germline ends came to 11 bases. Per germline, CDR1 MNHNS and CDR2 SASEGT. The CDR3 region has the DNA TGTGCCAGCAGTCGGACAGCATTTAATGAAAAACTGTTTTTT. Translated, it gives CASSRTAFNEKLFF.

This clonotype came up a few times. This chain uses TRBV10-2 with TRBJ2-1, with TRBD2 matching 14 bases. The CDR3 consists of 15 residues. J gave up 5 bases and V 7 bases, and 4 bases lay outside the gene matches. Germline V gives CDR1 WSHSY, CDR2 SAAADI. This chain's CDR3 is CASTRTSGGNNEQFF. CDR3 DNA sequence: TGCGCCAGCACTAGGACTAGCGGGGGGAACAATGAGCAGTTCTTC.

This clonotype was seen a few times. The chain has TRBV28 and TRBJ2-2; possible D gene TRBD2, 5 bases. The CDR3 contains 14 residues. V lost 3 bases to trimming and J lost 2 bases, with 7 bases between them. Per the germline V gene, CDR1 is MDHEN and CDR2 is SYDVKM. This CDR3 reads CASSFPGNTGELFF. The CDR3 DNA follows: TGTGCCAGCAGTTTTCCGGGAAACACCGGGGAGCTGTTTTTT.

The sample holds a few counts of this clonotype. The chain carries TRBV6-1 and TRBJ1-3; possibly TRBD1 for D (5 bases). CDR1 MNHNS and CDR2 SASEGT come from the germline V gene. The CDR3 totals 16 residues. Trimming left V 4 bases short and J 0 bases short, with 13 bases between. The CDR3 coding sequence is TGTGCCAGCAGTGTGGGGACGGAGACCTCTGGAAACACCATATATTTT. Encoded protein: CASSVGTETSGNTIYF.

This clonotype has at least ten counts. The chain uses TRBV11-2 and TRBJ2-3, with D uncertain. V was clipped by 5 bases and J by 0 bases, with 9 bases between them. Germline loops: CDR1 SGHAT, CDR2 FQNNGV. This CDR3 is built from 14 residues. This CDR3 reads CASSVAPSTDTQYF. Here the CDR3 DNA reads TGTGCCAGCAGCGTGGCCCCTAGCACAGATACGCAGTATTTT.

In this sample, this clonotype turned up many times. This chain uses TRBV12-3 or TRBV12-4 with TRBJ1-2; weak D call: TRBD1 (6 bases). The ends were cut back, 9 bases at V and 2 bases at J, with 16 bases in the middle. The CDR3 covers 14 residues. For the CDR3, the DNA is TGTGCCAGTAGGAAACAGGGTGTGAACTATGGCTACACCTTC. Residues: CASRKQGVNYGYTF.

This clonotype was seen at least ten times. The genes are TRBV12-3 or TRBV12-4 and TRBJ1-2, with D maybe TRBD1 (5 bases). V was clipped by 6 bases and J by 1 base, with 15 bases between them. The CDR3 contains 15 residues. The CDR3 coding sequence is TGTGCCAGCAGCCGGTCGGGGGTGAATAACTATGGCTACACCTTC. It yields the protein CASSRSGVNNYGYTF.

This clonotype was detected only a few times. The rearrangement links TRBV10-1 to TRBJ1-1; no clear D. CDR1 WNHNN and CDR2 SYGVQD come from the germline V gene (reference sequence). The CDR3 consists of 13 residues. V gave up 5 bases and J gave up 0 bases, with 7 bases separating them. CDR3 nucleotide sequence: TGCGCCAGCAGTATAGCGTTGAACACTGAAGCTTTCTTT. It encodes CASSIALNTEAFF.

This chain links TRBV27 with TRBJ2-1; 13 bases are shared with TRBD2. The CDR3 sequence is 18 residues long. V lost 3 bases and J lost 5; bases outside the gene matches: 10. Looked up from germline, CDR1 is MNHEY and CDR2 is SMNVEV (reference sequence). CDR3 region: CASSLSLAGGPFDNEQFF. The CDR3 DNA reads TGTGCCAGCAGTTTGTCACTAGCGGGAGGGCCCTTCGACAATGAGCAGTTCTTC.

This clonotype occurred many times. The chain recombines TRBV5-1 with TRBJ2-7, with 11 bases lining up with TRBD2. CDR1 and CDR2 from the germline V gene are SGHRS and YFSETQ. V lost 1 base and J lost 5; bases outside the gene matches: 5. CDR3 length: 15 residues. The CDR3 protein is CASSLQTSGGDEQYF. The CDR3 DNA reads TGCGCCAGCAGCTTGCAAACTAGCGGGGGCGACGAGCAGTACTTC.

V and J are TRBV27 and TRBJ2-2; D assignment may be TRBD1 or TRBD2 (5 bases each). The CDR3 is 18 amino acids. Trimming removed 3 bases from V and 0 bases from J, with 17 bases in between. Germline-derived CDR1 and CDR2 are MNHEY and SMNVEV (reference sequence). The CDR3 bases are TGTGCCAGCAGTTTCGGGGCCCCCAGAGAAGCGAACACCGGGGAGCTGTTTTTT. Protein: CASSFGAPREANTGELFF.

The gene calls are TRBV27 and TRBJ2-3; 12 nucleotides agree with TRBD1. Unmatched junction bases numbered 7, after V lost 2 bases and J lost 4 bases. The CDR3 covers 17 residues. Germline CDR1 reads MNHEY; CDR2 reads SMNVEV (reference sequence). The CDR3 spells CASSLRGTGGDADTQYF. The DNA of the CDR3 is TGTGCCAGCAGTTTAAGGGGGACAGGGGGCGACGCAGATACGCAGTATTTT.

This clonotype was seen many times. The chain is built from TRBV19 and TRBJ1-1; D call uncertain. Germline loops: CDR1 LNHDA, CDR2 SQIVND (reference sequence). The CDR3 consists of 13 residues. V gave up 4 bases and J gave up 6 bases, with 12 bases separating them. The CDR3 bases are TGTGCCAGTAGTAAGGCAAGGGCCTCTGAAGCTTTCTTT. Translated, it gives CASSKARASEAFF. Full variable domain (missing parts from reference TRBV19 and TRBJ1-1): DGGITQSPKYLFRKEGQNVTLSCEQNLNHDAMYWYRQDPGQGLRLIYYSQIVNDFQKGDIAEGYSVSREKKESFPLTVTSAQKNPTAFYLCASSKARASEAFFGQGTRLTVV.

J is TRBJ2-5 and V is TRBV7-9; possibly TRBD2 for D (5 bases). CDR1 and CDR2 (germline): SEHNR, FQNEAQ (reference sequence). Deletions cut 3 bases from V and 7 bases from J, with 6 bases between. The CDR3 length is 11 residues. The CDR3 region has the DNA TGTGCCAGCAGCTTTGAGGGGACCCAGTACTTC. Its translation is CASSFEGTQYF.

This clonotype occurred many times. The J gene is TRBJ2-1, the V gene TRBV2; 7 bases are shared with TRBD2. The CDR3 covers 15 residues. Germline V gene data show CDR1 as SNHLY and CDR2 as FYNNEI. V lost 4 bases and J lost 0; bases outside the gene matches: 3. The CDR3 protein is CASSVGGSSYNEQFF. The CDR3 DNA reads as TGTGCCAGCAGTGTCGGCGGGAGCTCCTACAATGAGCAGTTCTTC.

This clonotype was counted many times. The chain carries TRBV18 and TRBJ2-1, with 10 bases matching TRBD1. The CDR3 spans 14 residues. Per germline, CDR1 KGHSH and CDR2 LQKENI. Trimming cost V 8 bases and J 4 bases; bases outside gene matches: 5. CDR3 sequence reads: CASSPGQGYNEQFF. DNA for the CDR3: TGTGCCAGCAGCCCGGGACAGGGGTACAATGAGCAGTTCTTC. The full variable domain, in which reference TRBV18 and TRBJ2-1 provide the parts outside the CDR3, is NAGVMQNPRHLVRRRGQEARLRCSPMKGHSHVYWYRQLPEEGLKFMVYLQKENIIDESGMPKERFSAEFPKEGPSILRIQQVVRGDSAAYFCASSPGQGYNEQFFGPGTRLTVL.

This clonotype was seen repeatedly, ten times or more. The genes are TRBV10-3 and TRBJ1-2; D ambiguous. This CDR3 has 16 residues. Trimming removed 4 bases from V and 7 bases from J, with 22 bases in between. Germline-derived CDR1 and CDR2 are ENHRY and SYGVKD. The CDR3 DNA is TGTGCCATCAGTGTCCTTTCGGACCGCGAAAACGGTGGCTACACCTTC. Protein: CAISVLSDRENGGYTF.

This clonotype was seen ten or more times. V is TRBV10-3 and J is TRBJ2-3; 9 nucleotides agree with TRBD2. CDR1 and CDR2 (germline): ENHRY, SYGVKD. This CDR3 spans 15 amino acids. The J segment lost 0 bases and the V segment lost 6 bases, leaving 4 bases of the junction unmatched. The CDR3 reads CAIRGAGGSTDTQYF. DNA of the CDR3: TGTGCCATCAGGGGAGCGGGAGGTAGCACAGATACGCAGTATTTT.

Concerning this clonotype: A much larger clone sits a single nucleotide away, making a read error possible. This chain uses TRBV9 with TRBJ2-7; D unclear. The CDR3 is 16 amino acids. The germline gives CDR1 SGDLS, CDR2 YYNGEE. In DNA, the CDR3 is TGTGCCAGCAGCGTAGGGACCTCCCCGGACCCCTACGAGCAGCACTTC. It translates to CASSVGTSPDPYEQHF.

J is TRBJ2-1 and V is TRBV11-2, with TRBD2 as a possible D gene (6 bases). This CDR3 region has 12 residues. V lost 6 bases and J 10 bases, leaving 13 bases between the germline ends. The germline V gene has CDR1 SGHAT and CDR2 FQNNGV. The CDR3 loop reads CASRIPSGEQFF. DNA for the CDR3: TGTGCCAGCAGAATCCCCAGCGGGGAGCAGTTCTTC.

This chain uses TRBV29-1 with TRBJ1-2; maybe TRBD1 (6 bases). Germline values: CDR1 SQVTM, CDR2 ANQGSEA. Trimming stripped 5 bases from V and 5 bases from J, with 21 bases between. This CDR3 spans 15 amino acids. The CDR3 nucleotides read TGCAGCGTTATCGGGGACAAGGGATCTGCTTATGGCTACACCTTC. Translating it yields CSVIGDKGSAYGYTF.

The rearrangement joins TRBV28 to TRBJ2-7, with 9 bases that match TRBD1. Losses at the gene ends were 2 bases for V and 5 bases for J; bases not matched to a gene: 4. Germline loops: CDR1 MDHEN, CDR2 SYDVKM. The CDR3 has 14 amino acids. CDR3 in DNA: TGTGCCAGCAGTTTAGGGGACAGGGACAACGAGCAGTACTTC. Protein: CASSLGDRDNEQYF.